This entry features one T cell receptor (beta chain) sequence. Its ends do not fully match the called genes, so a read error is possible. This sample is part of a study of technical replicates of blood from several donors. Germline loops: CDR1 LGHNA, CDR2 YNFKEQ. This CDR3 has 13 amino acids. Sequencing was performed with immunoSEQ multiplex PCR; in TCRdb, only in-frame clones are kept and a portion is missing. The data show some 70,000 clones, 91% seen once. Material for sequencing was PBMCs. This receptor was taken from a human donor in good health. Some clones in this sample may be carry-over from other donors' samples. The rearrangement joins TRBV4-2 to TRBJ2-5; D possibly corresponds to TRBD2 (5 bases). CDR3 nucleotide sequence: TGTGCCAGCAGCCAAGACGATCAGCGGCAGAAGAACTTC. This sequence encodes CASSQDDQRQKNF.